The 2 T cell receptor beta chains below were found in one sample sequenced in a study of cytomegalovirus exposure and HLA in healthy donors. A multiplex PCR was run with 60 Vbeta primers and 13 Jbeta primers. Assay: immunoSEQ multiplex PCR; the TCRdb copy retains only in-frame clones and omits some. Here the sample spans some 150,000 clones, roughly 85% being singletons. Sequencing was carried out using PBMCs. These receptors came from a woman under 30 in good health and CMV-seronegative.

The chain is built from TRBV27 and TRBJ2-3; D possibly corresponds to TRBD2 (6 bases). Germline CDR1 reads MNHEY; CDR2 reads SMNVEV (reference sequence). The CDR3 loop spans 15 amino acids. V lost 2 bases to trimming and J lost 2 bases, with 11 bases between them. The CDR3 bases are TGTGCCAGCAGTTTAGGGAGGCAGGTCACAGATACGCAGTATTTT. Translation: CASSLGRQVTDTQYF.

The V and J genes are TRBV19 and TRBJ1-2; D remains ambiguous. This CDR3 spans 15 amino acids. From germline, CDR1 is LNHDA and CDR2 SQIVND (reference sequence). Deletions cut 3 bases from V and 1 base from J, with 12 bases between. CDR3 sequence reads: CASSMAEGVNYGYTF. The CDR3 DNA reads TGTGCCAGTAGTATGGCTGAGGGCGTTAACTATGGCTACACCTTC.